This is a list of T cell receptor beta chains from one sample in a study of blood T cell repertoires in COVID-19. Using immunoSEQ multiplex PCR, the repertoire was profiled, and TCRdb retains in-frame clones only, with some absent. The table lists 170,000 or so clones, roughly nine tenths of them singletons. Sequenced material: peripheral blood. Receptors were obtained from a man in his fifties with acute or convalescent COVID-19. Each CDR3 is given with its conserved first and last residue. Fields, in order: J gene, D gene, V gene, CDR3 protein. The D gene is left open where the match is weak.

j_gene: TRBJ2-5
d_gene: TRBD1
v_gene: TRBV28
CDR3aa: CASSRTGQETQYF

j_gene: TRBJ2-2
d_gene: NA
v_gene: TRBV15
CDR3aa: CATSRVRGNAGELFF

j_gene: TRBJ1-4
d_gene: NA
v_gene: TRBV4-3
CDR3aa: CASSHRERRRSNEKLFF

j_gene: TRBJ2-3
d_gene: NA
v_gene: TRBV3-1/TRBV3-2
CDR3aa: CASSQGVGGTDTQYF

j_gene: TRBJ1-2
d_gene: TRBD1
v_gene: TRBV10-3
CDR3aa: CAISEGQGNYGYTF

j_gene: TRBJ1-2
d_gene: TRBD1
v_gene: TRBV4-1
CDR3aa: CASSQDWAGGGGYTF

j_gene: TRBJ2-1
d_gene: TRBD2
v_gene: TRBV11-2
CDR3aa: CASSLRLGWVAGEVGQFF

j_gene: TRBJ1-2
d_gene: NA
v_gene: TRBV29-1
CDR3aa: CSVEDRPGEGDGYTF

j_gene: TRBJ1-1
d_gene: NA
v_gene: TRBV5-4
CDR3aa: CASSLVSSQAEAFF

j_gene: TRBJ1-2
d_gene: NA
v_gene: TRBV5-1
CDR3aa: CASRNLQGANYGYTF

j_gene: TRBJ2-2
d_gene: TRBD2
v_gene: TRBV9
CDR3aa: CASSVAGGPGRNTGELFF

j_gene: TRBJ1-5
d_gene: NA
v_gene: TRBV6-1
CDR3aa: CASSEVGGSNQPQHF

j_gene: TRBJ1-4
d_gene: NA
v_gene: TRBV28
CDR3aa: CASSPGWRANEKLFF

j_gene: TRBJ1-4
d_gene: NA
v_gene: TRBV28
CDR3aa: CASSPRRTRANEKLFF

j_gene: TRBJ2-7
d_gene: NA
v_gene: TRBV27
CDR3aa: CASSLGGSAGYEQYF

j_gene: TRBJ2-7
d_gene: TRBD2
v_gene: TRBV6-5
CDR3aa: CASSYNSAGGYEQYF

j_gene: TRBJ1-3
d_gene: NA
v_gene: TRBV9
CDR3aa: CASSVWGVHGNTIYF

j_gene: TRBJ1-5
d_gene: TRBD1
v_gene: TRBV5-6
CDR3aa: CASSTGTGVRQPQHF

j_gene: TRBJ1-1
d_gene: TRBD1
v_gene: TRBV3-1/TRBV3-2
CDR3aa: CASSQQDRGTEAFF

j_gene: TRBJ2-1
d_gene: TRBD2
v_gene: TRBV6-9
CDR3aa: CASSYFRGNGSGNNEQFF